This record covers a single TCR beta chain. The target antigen is unknown. The sample comes from a study of cytomegalovirus exposure and HLA in healthy donors. Study-level findings and limits: Presence/absence analyses rested on an assumption that sequencing depth was roughly uniform across donors. When analyzed later, the rates of TCR association showed variation by HLA locus, with DRB1 the most and HLA-C the fewest. Some V segments (TRBV6-2 and TRBV6-3 among them) were excluded as indistinguishable.

CDR3 size: 15 residues. Looked up from germline, CDR1 is SNHLY and CDR2 is FYNNEI. Trimming took 6 bases from V and 8 from J; bases not matched to a gene: 7. The PCR made use of 60 Vbeta and 13 Jbeta primers. Sequencing was performed with immunoSEQ multiplex PCR; in TCRdb, only in-frame clones are kept and a portion is missing. The sample yields approximately 280,000 clones, 70% to 90% seen once. The sequenced material came from PBMCs. V and J are TRBV2 and TRBJ2-1; 13 bases line up with TRBD2. The TCR sequence derives from a man aged 35 to 55 in good health and CMV-seropositive. The CDR3 is CASSPTSGRADEQFF. DNA of the CDR3: TGTGCCAGCAGCCCTACTAGCGGGAGGGCCGATGAGCAGTTCTTC.